This T cell receptor beta chain comes out of a study of blood T cell repertoires in COVID-19. Across the whole study: Sources were T cells, B-cell-depleted T cells, or PBMCs; the material itself was cDNA or gDNA.

The protocol was immunoSEQ multiplex PCR, while the TCRdb copy is restricted to in-frame clones and leaves out a portion. The sample yields fewer than 85,000 clones, 70% to 90% seen once. V was clipped by 3 bases and J by 6 bases; unmatched bases: 6. The CDR3 totals 15 residues. Germline lookup yields CDR1 SGHTA and CDR2 FQGNSA. In this sample, this clone turned up once. This receptor was obtained from a man aged 55 to 70 with acute or convalescent COVID-19. The chain uses TRBV7-2 and TRBJ2-3, with 10 bases identical to TRBD2. Input material: peripheral blood. For the CDR3, the DNA is TGTGCCAGCAGCTTCCAAAGCGGGGGGGCTGATACGCAGTATTTT. It codes for CASSFQSGGADTQYF.